Following are 14 T cell receptor beta chains from one sample sequenced in a study of T-cell reconstitution after alpha-beta-depleted transplantation in children. Unique molecular identifiers were used to barcode this TCRbeta library. TCRdb ran MiXCR on the PCR reads and lists one entry per CDR3 protein. The data contain about 420,000 distinct CDR3 sequences, about a tenth of them seen just once; the ten biggest clones take up roughly 6%. The specimen was PBMCs from the stem cell graft donor, collected from the stem cell graft. The receptors derive from a human donor who donated a stem cell graft to a child with acute myeloid leukemia.

V is TRBV15 and J is TRBJ2-7; D is undetermined. Germline lookup yields CDR1 LNHNV and CDR2 YYDKDF (reference sequence). V was shortened by 1 base and J by 3 bases, with 7 bases between the two germline ends. The CDR3 contains 13 residues. As DNA, the CDR3 is TGTGCCACCAGCAGAGTGGTGGGCTACGAGCAGTACTTC. It translates to CATSRVVGYEQYF.

This sequence joins TRBV20-1 and TRBJ2-7, with 15 bases aligning to TRBD2. Germline values: CDR1 DFQATT, CDR2 SNEGSKA (reference sequence). The CDR3 has 17 residues. V lost 6 bases and J lost 2; bases outside the gene matches: 11. CDR3 residues: CSASGLAGGVRPYEQYF. The CDR3 nucleotides are TGCAGTGCGTCCGGACTAGCGGGAGGGGTCCGGCCCTACGAGCAGTACTTC.

This chain uses TRBV29-1 with TRBJ2-1; 9 bases align to TRBD1. CDR3 length: 14 residues. Germline lookup yields CDR1 SQVTM and CDR2 ANQGSEA. V lost 6 bases and J lost 7; bases outside the gene matches: 10. The CDR3 nucleotides are TGCAGCGTAACAGACAGGGGGATTAGGAATGAGCAGTTCTTC. Amino acid sequence: CSVTDRGIRNEQFF.

The chain joins TRBV20-1 to TRBJ2-5; TRBD2 matches at 8 bases. Germline values: CDR1 DFQATT, CDR2 SNEGSKA (reference sequence). V lost 3 bases to trimming and J lost 3 bases; unmatched junction nucleotides: 3. The CDR3 is 13 amino acids. Here the CDR3 reads CSASTSGKETQYF. The CDR3 DNA sequence: TGCAGTGCTAGCACTAGCGGTAAAGAGACCCAGTACTTC.

This clonotype was observed a handful of times. The chain links TRBV5-1 to TRBJ2-1; 8 bases agree with TRBD2. Germline-derived CDR1 and CDR2 are SGHRS and YFSETQ. Trimming removed 4 bases from V and 15 bases from J; junction bases left unmatched: 12. The CDR3 contains 13 residues. CDR3 in DNA: TGCGCCAGCAGCCCCCAAGCGGGAGTCACGCTGTTCTTC. Translation: CASSPQAGVTLFF.

The genes are TRBV4-2 and TRBJ2-1, with D possibly being TRBD2 (6 bases). The V end lost 0 bases, the J end lost 16 bases, and 16 bases lay between the germline ends. CDR1 and CDR2 from the germline V gene are LGHNA and YNFKEQ. The CDR3 is 13 residues long. The CDR3 loop reads CASSQDTRERKFF. DNA for the CDR3: TGTGCCAGCAGCCAAGATACACGGGAGAGAAAATTCTTC.

This clonotype came up a few times. The J gene is TRBJ2-2, the V gene TRBV6-5; TRBD1 matches 10 bases. The V and J ends lost 8 bases and 4 bases, in that order; junction bases with no gene match: 7. Germline V lookup: CDR1 MNHEY, CDR2 SVGAGI. The CDR3 consists of 15 residues. CDR3 sequence: CASHIGTGATGELFF. DNA of the CDR3: TGTGCCAGCCACATCGGGACAGGGGCCACCGGGGAGCTGTTTTTT.

The table lists this clonotype with a few counts. This sequence joins TRBV25-1 and TRBJ2-6; unclear D gene. The CDR3 contains 14 residues. The ends were cut back, 2 bases at V and 2 bases at J, with 4 bases in the middle. Germline CDR1 and CDR2: MGHDK and SYGVNS. The CDR3 reads CASSEGAGANVLTF. CDR3 in DNA: TGTGCCAGCAGTGAAGGGGCTGGGGCCAACGTCCTGACTTTC.

V gene TRBV5-6 combines with J gene TRBJ1-5, with D unresolved. The length of the CDR3 is 13 residues. The germline V gene has CDR1 SGHDT and CDR2 YYEEEE. V shed 4 bases and J shed 0 bases, with 5 bases lying between them. The CDR3 DNA reads as TGTGCCAGCAGCCAGTATAGCAATCAGCCCCAGCATTTT. This codes for CASSQYSNQPQHF.

This clonotype was detected only a few times. The V gene is TRBV7-2, the J gene TRBJ2-7; D might be TRBD1 or TRBD2, each matching 5 bases. Germline loops: CDR1 SGHTA, CDR2 FQGNSA. Trimming took 5 bases from V and 3 from J, leaving 17 bases between them. This CDR3 is built from 15 residues. The CDR3 is CASSLSGTGFYEQYF. CDR3 DNA: TGTGCCAGCAGCCTCTCGGGGACGGGCTTCTACGAGCAGTACTTC. Drawing the rest from reference TRBV7-2 and TRBJ2-7, the complete variable domain is GAGVSQSPSNKVTEKGKDVELRCDPISGHTALYWYRQSLGQGLEFLIYFQGNSAPDKSGLPSDRFSAERTGGSVSTLTIQRTQQEDSAVYLCASSLSGTGFYEQYFGPGTRLTVT.

This chain connects TRBV5-1 to TRBJ2-1; the match to TRBD1 covers 7 bases. The J segment lost 3 bases and the V segment lost 0 bases, leaving 21 bases of the junction unmatched. There are 21 residues in the CDR3. Germline loops: CDR1 SGHRS, CDR2 YFSETQ. For the CDR3, the DNA is TGCGCCAGCAGCTTGGCGACAGGGTTTTTACGTCGGAACGAGGGCTACAATGAGCAGTTCTTC. It yields the protein CASSLATGFLRRNEGYNEQFF.

V gene TRBV18 combines with J gene TRBJ2-7, with TRBD1 matching over 7 bases. The CDR3 totals 16 residues. V was clipped by 6 bases and J by 2 bases; unmatched bases: 13. Germline assignment: CDR1 KGHSH and CDR2 LQKENI. Here the CDR3 DNA reads TGTGCCAGCTCCCGTAGACAGGGCCTCGGGACCTACGAGCAGTACGTC. It encodes CASSRRQGLGTYEQYV.

This clonotype was picked up a small number of times. The chain is built from TRBV5-1 and TRBJ2-2; D might be TRBD2 (5 bases). Germline CDR1 and CDR2: SGHRS and YFSETQ. The CDR3 has 15 residues. The V gene lost 2 bases and the J gene lost 2 bases, with 10 bases spanning the gap. As DNA, the CDR3 is TGCGCCAGCAGCTTACGAGGGTCAAACACCGGGGAGCTGTTTTTT. It specifies CASSLRGSNTGELFF.

The rearrangement links TRBV24-1 to TRBJ2-5; D gene ambiguous. This CDR3 region has 13 residues. The germline V and J ends were trimmed by 5 bases and 2 bases, with 8 bases remaining between them. Germline V gene data show CDR1 as KGHDR and CDR2 as SFDVKD. CDR3 DNA: TGTGCCACCAGTGGATGGGAACAAGAGACCCAGTACTTC. This translates into CATSGWEQETQYF.